Below, 26 T cell receptor beta chains from the same sample are listed, as sequenced in a study of blood T cell repertoires in COVID-19. Clones were read by immunoSEQ multiplex PCR, and TCRdb kept only the in-frame ones, dropping some. The sample lists 100,000 to 150,000 clones, more than 80% seen once, with roughly 3.2% in the top ten. Specimen: peripheral blood. These receptors all come from a woman older than 75 with COVID-19, enrolled during active disease.

This chain uses TRBV7-6 with TRBJ2-7; 8 bases align to TRBD1. The V gene end was trimmed by 3 bases and the J gene end by 3 bases; junction bases not matched to a gene: 13. Germline CDR1 SGHVS, CDR2 FNYEAQ. This CDR3 is 17 amino acids long. The CDR3 here is CASSLAPQGANRYEQYF. DNA of the CDR3: TGTGCCAGCAGCTTGGCCCCCCAGGGGGCAAATCGCTACGAGCAGTACTTC. Full variable domain (missing parts from reference TRBV7-6 and TRBJ2-7): GAGVSQSPRYKVTKRGQDVALRCDPISGHVSLYWYRQALGQGPEFLTYFNYEAQQDKSGLPNDRFSAERPEGSISTLTIQRTEQRDSAMYRCASSLAPQGANRYEQYFGPGTRLTVT.

The V and J genes are TRBV6-6 and TRBJ1-2; 7 bases map to TRBD1. Germline V gene data show CDR1 as MNHNY and CDR2 as SVGAGI (reference sequence). The CDR3 totals 14 residues. V shed 10 bases and J 5 bases; nucleotides not matched to a gene: 13. The CDR3 reads CATQHQRQGYGYTF. CDR3 nucleotide sequence: TGTGCCACACAGCACCAAAGACAGGGTTATGGCTACACCTTC.

This clone came up a few times. The chain joins TRBV6-1 to TRBJ1-1; D is undetermined. This CDR3 region has 15 residues. The V end lost 1 base, the J end lost 1 base, and 10 bases lay between the germline ends. Germline V gives CDR1 MNHNS, CDR2 SASEGT. As DNA, the CDR3 is TGTGCCAGCAGTGAAGGCGGTCCCAGGAACACTGAAGCTTTCTTT. Its protein is CASSEGGPRNTEAFF.

The rearrangement joins TRBV7-8 to TRBJ2-1, with TRBD2 matching over 12 bases. The CDR3 covers 14 residues. V lost 5 bases, J lost 12 bases, and 8 bases stayed unmatched. Germline CDR1 reads SGHVS; CDR2 reads FQNEAQ. In DNA, the CDR3 is TGTGCCAGCAGCCCTAGACTAGCGGGAGAGGGGCAGTTCTTC. Translating it yields CASSPRLAGEGQFF.

The chain carries TRBV2 and TRBJ1-6; D might be TRBD1 (5 bases). The CDR3 runs 15 residues. Germline V gene lookup returns CDR1 SNHLY and CDR2 FYNNEI. V dropped 4 bases and J dropped 6 bases, with 13 bases sitting between them. CDR3 coding DNA: TGTGCCAGCAGTGTGTCAGGACAACCTAATTCACCCCTCCACTTT. Its translation is CASSVSGQPNSPLHF.

The V and J genes are TRBV6-1 and TRBJ2-3; 7 nucleotides align to TRBD2. The CDR3 has 18 residues. In germline, CDR1 is MNHNS, CDR2 SASEGT. V was pared by 1 base and J by 1 base, with 11 bases of the junction left unmatched. The CDR3 nucleotides read TGTGCCAGCAGTGAAGGGAGCGTTGCGGGAGTCGGCACAGATACGCAGTATTTT. This translates into CASSEGSVAGVGTDTQYF.

This clone was detected only once. This chain connects TRBV7-8 to TRBJ1-2; no definite D call. CDR1 and CDR2 (germline): SGHVS, FQNEAQ. The CDR3 runs to 14 residues. V was pared by 0 bases and J by 4 bases, with 9 bases between. DNA of the CDR3: TGTGCCAGCAGCTTAGCATGGGGAGTCTATGGCTACACCTTC. It codes for CASSLAWGVYGYTF.

The V gene is TRBV24-1, the J gene TRBJ2-1; perhaps TRBD1 as D (5 bases). In germline, CDR1 is KGHDR, CDR2 SFDVKD. The length of the CDR3 is 13 residues. Trimming cost V 3 bases and J 5 bases, with 7 bases left between them. CDR3 in DNA: TGTGCCACCAGTGATATACAGGACAATGAGCAGTTCTTC. Its protein is CATSDIQDNEQFF.

The chain combines TRBV6-4 with TRBJ2-2; 7 bases are a match to TRBD2. The CDR3 sequence is 16 residues long. Per the germline V gene, CDR1 is MRHNA and CDR2 is SNTAGT. V lost 5 bases, J lost 1 base, and 7 bases stayed unmatched. In nucleotides, the CDR3 is TGTGCCAGCAGTCTAGTAGCGGGTGTGAACACCGGGGAGCTGTTTTTT. It specifies CASSLVAGVNTGELFF.

V usage is TRBV9 and J usage is TRBJ2-1; the match to TRBD2 covers 12 bases. Germline V gives CDR1 SGDLS, CDR2 YYNGEE. V lost 2 bases to trimming and J lost 4 bases; unmatched junction nucleotides: 10. This CDR3 comprises 18 residues. CDR3 in DNA: TGTGCCAGCAGCGTCGGGGAGGGTCTAGCGGGAGGGTACAATGAGCAGTTCTTC. This gives the protein CASSVGEGLAGGYNEQFF.

In its sample, this clone was seen a few times. V and J are TRBV24-1 and TRBJ1-2; D remains unclear. V lost 0 bases to trimming and J lost 7 bases, with 8 bases between them. The V gene's germline CDR1 is KGHDR and CDR2 SFDVKD. This CDR3 comprises 13 residues. The chain's CDR3 is CATSDLSQLGYTF. The DNA of the CDR3 is TGTGCCACCAGTGATTTGTCACAGCTTGGCTACACCTTC.

This sequence joins TRBV5-6 and TRBJ1-5, with D tentatively TRBD1 (6 bases). CDR3 size: 15 residues. Looked up from germline, CDR1 is SGHDT and CDR2 is YYEEEE. The V and J ends lost 0 bases and 0 bases respectively, with 7 bases between them. As DNA, the CDR3 is TGTGCCAGCAGCTTGGGACAGGATAGCAATCAGCCCCAGCATTTT. As protein: CASSLGQDSNQPQHF.

This clone has just one count. The V gene is TRBV5-8, the J gene TRBJ1-3, with a weak D call TRBD1 (5 bases). V was cut by 5 bases and J by 4 bases, with 13 bases left in between. This CDR3 spans 14 amino acids. Per the germline V gene, CDR1 is SGHTS and CDR2 is YDEGEE. DNA for the CDR3: TGTGCCAGCAGTCCAGGGTTTTCCGGAAACACCATATATTTT. This encodes CASSPGFSGNTIYF.

In this sample, this clone turned up a few times. This chain uses TRBV9 with TRBJ1-2, with 9 bases aligning to TRBD1. CDR3 length equals 14 residues. Unmatched junction bases numbered 8, after V lost 4 bases and J lost 7 bases. Germline V lookup: CDR1 SGDLS, CDR2 YYNGEE. The CDR3 DNA reads as TGTGCCAGCAGCCCCACAACAGGGGGCCTTGGCTACACCTTC. Protein product: CASSPTTGGLGYTF.

The CDR3 reads CASSREARGNQPQHF. The CDR3 bases are TGTGCCAGCAGCAGGGAGGCGAGGGGCAATCAGCCCCAGCATTTT. This chain uses TRBV6-2 or TRBV6-3 with TRBJ1-5; D possibly corresponds to TRBD1 (5 bases). With 6 bases removed from V and 2 bases from J, the gap between germline ends came to 14 bases. Per the germline V gene, CDR1 is MNHEY and CDR2 is SVGEGT. The length of the CDR3 is 15 residues.

The chain joins TRBV29-1 to TRBJ1-2; TRBD1 matches at 8 bases. The CDR3 runs 12 residues. The V and J ends lost 5 bases and 8 bases, in that order; junction bases with no gene match: 7. Germline CDR1 reads SQVTM; CDR2 reads ANQGSEA. This CDR3 is CSVITGGAGYTF. The CDR3, as DNA: TGCAGCGTTATAACAGGGGGAGCCGGCTACACCTTC.

V gene TRBV11-2 combines with J gene TRBJ1-3; tentatively, D is TRBD1 (6 bases). Per the germline V gene, CDR1 is SGHAT and CDR2 is FQNNGV. CDR3 length equals 18 residues. V was pared by 2 bases and J by 0 bases, with 17 bases between. DNA of the CDR3: TGTGCCAGCAGCTTACGGCGCGGGGGGCATAGCTCTGGAAACACCATATATTTT. This encodes CASSLRRGGHSSGNTIYF.

The J gene is TRBJ2-5, the V gene TRBV2, with D possibly matching TRBD1 (5 bases). Germline V CDR1 and CDR2: SNHLY, FYNNEI. Trimming shortened V by 4 bases and J by 2 bases, and 14 bases separated the two germline ends. CDR3 length: 15 residues. This chain's CDR3 is CASSAGSPLQETQYF. DNA of the CDR3: TGTGCCAGCAGTGCAGGGTCCCCCCTACAAGAGACCCAGTACTTC.

The V call is TRBV7-2, the J call TRBJ1-3, with unresolved D. CDR1 SGHTA and CDR2 FQGNSA come from the germline V gene. Trimming cost V 5 bases and J 0 bases, with 11 bases left between them. CDR3 length equals 15 residues. As DNA, the CDR3 is TGTGCCAGCAGCATGACTCGGTTCTCTGGAAACACCATATATTTT. This translates into CASSMTRFSGNTIYF. Using reference TRBV7-2 and TRBJ1-3 for the parts outside the CDR3, the full variable domain is GAGVSQSPSNKVTEKGKDVELRCDPISGHTALYWYRQSLGQGLEFLIYFQGNSAPDKSGLPSDRFSAERTGGSVSTLTIQRTQQEDSAVYLCASSMTRFSGNTIYFGEGSWLTVV.

This clone was observed a single time. The genes are TRBV2 and TRBJ1-2, with 10 bases lining up with TRBD1. V gave up 6 bases and J gave up 4 bases; unmatched junction bases: 2. Germline loops: CDR1 SNHLY, CDR2 FYNNEI. The CDR3 length is 13 residues. CDR3 DNA: TGTGCCAGCAGCGGACAGGGGGTCTATGGCTACACCTTC. It is translated as CASSGQGVYGYTF. The complete variable domain, with remaining parts taken from reference TRBV2 and TRBJ1-2, reads EPEVTQTPSHQVTQMGQEVILRCVPISNHLYFYWYRQILGQKVEFLVSFYNNEISEKSEIFDDQFSVERPDGSNFTLKIRSTKLEDSAMYFCASSGQGVYGYTFGSGTRLTVV.

The chain is built from TRBV19 and TRBJ2-7, with 7 bases lining up with TRBD1. Germline lookup yields CDR1 LNHDA and CDR2 SQIVND (reference sequence). This CDR3 comprises 13 residues. The junction had 5 bases not matched to a gene; V was cut back by 6 bases and J by 3 bases. This CDR3 is CASSRDSLYEQYF. CDR3 bases: TGTGCCAGTAGCCGGGACAGCCTCTACGAGCAGTACTTC.

The chain recombines TRBV4-3 with TRBJ1-3; no firm D call. CDR3 length: 13 residues. The V gene lost 0 bases and the J gene lost 4 bases, with 4 bases spanning the gap. Germline CDR1 reads LGHNA; CDR2 reads YSLEER. CDR3 DNA: TGCGCCAGCAGCCAAGACCCGGGAAACACCATATATTTT. As protein: CASSQDPGNTIYF.

The rearrangement links TRBV2 to TRBJ2-5, with D uncertain. The CDR3 is 13 amino acids. Germline CDR1 and CDR2: SNHLY and FYNNEI. V dropped 5 bases and J dropped 2 bases, with 9 bases sitting between them. CDR3 bases: TGTGCCAGCAGTTTGGTTCAGCAAGAGACCCAGTACTTC. Translated, it gives CASSLVQQETQYF.

The V gene is TRBV5-1, the J gene TRBJ2-7; 7 nucleotides agree with TRBD1. The CDR3 contains 14 residues. CDR1 SGHRS and CDR2 YFSETQ come from the germline V gene. J gave up 5 bases and V 4 bases, and 9 bases lay outside the gene matches. In DNA form, the CDR3 reads TGCGCCAGCAGCGTGGGACAGCCCGATGACGAGCAGTACTTC. This sequence encodes CASSVGQPDDEQYF.

This sequence joins TRBV4-2 and TRBJ1-1; 9 bases align to TRBD1. The germline gives CDR1 LGHNA, CDR2 YNFKEQ. This CDR3 spans 15 amino acids. Losses at the gene ends were 3 bases for V and 4 bases for J; bases not matched to a gene: 6. CDR3 protein: CASSHSGTGTTEAFF. DNA for the CDR3: TGTGCCAGCAGCCACTCCGGGACAGGGACCACTGAAGCTTTCTTT.

This clone was counted once. The same CDR3 arises from other DNA sequences in this sample as well. The V call is TRBV5-1, the J call TRBJ2-5; possibly TRBD2 for D (6 bases). CDR3 length equals 14 residues. Germline values: CDR1 SGHRS, CDR2 YFSETQ. V was cut by 0 bases and J by 1 base, with 7 bases left in between. CDR3: CASSLGDSQETQYF. As DNA, the CDR3 is TGCGCCAGCAGCTTGGGGGACTCCCAAGAGACCCAGTACTTC.